The sample holds one count of the clone carrying this T cell receptor beta chain. Its target is unknown. The CDR3 length is 14 residues. Per germline, CDR1 SGHNT and CDR2 YYREEE (reference sequence). The ends were cut back, 2 bases at V and 4 bases at J, with 13 bases in the middle. This entry belongs to a study of T cell responses to AZD1222 COVID-19 vaccine. Study-wide findings and caveats: Repertoire samples came only from after the peak T cell response.

Clones were read by immunoSEQ multiplex PCR, and TCRdb kept only the in-frame ones, dropping some. The top ten clones hold about 3.9% of a sample with around 200,000 clones, approximately 93% of them seen once. Material: peripheral blood, obtained on day 0 of AZD1222 vaccination. This chain connects TRBV5-4 to TRBJ2-7, with a possible D match to TRBD1 (6 bases). This clonotype was sampled from an adult in good health. CDR3 bases: TGTGCCAGCAGCTTAGCAGGGGCTCGTTACGAGCAGTACTTC. Translation gives CASSLAGARYEQYF.